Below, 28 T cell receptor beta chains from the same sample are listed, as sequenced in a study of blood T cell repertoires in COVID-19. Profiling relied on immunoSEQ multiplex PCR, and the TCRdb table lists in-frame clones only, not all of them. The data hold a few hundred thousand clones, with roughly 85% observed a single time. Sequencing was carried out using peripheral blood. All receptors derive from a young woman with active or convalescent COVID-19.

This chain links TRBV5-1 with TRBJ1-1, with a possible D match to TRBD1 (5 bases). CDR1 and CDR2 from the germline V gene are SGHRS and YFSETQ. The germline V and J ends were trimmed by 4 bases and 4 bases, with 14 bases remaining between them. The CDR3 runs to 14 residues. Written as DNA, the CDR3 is TGCGCCAGCAGCCCGGCCTGGGGGGGCACTGAAGCTTTCTTT. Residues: CASSPAWGGTEAFF.

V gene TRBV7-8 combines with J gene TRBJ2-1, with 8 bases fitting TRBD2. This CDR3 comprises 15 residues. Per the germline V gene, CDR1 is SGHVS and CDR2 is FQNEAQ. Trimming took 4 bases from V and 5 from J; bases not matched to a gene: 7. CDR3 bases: TGTGCCAGCAGCTCGCGGACTAGCTCAAACAATGAGCAGTTCTTC. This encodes CASSSRTSSNNEQFF.

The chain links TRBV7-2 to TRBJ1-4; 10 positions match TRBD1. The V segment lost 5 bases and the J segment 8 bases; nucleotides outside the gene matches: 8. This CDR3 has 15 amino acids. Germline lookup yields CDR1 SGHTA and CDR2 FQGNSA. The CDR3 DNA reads TGTGCCAGCAGCCCGACAGGGGGCCCGACGGAAAAACTGTTTTTT. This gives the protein CASSPTGGPTEKLFF.

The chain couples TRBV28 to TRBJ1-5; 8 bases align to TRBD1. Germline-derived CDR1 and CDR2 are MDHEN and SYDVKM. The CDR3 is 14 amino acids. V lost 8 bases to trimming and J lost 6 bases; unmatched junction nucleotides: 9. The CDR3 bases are TGTGCCAGCGGTATTATGACAGGGGCTCAGCCCCAGCATTTT. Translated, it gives CASGIMTGAQPQHF.

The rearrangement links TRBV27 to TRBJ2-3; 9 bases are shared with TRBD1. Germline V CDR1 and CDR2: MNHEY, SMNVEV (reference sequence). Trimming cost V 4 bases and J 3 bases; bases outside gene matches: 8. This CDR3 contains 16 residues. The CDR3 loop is CASSSISTGGTDTQYF. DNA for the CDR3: TGTGCCAGCAGTTCAATATCGACAGGGGGAACAGATACGCAGTATTTT.

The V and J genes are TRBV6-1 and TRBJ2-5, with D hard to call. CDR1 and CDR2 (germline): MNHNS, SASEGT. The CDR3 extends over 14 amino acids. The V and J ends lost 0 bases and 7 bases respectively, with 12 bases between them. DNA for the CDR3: TGTGCCAGCAGTGAAGCGGCCCCTACGGGGACCCAGTACTTC. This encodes CASSEAAPTGTQYF.

As DNA, the CDR3 is TGTGCCAGCAGTTGGGACAGTTACAATCAGCCCCAGCATTTT. Encoded protein: CASSWDSYNQPQHF. The chain has TRBV6-2 or TRBV6-3 and TRBJ1-5; 7 bases line up with TRBD1. The CDR3 has 14 residues. With V trimmed by 4 bases and J by 3 bases, 3 bases remained unmatched. The germline V gene encodes CDR1 MNHEY and CDR2 SVGEGT.

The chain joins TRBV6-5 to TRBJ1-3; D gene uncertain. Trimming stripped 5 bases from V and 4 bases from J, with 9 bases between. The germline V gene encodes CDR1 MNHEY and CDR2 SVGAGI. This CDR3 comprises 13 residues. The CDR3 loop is CASSPRRGNTIYF. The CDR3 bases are TGTGCCAGCAGTCCCCGGAGGGGAAACACCATATATTTT.

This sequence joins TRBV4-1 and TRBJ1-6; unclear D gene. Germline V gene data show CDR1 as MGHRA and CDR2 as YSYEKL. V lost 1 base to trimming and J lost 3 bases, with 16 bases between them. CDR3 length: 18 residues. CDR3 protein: CASSQGASGTYYNSPLHF. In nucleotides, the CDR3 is TGCGCCAGCAGCCAAGGAGCCTCAGGCACTTACTATAATTCACCCCTCCACTTT.

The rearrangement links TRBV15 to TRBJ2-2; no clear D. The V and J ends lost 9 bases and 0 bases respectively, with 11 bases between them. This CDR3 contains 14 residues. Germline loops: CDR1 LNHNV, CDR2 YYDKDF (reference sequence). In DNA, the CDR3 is TGTGCCACTCGGTGGGCCCCGAACACCGGGGAGCTGTTTTTT. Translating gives CATRWAPNTGELFF.

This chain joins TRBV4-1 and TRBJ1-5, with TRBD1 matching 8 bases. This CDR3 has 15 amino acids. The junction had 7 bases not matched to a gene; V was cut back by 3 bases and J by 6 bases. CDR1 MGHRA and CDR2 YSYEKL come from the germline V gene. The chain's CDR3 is CASSQPTGEAQPQHF. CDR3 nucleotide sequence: TGCGCCAGCAGCCAGCCGACAGGGGAGGCTCAGCCCCAGCATTTT.

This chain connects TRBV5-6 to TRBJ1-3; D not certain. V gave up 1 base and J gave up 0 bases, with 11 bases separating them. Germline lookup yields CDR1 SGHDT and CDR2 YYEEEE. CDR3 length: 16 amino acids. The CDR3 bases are TGTGCCAGCAGCTTGATTCCCGTTTCCTCTGGAAACACCATATATTTT. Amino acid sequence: CASSLIPVSSGNTIYF.

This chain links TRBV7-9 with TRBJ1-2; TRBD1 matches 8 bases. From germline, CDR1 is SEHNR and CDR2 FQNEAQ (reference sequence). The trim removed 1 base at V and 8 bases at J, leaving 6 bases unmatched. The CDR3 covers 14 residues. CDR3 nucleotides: TGTGCCAGCAGCTTAGAGGTGGCAGGGGGCGGCTACACCTTC. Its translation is CASSLEVAGGGYTF.

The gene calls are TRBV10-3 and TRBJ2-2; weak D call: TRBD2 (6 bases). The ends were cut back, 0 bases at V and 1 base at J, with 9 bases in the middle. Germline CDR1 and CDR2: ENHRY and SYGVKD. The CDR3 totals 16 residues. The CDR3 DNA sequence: TGTGCCATCAGTGAGTCCTTTAGCGGGAACACCGGGGAGCTGTTTTTT. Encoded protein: CAISESFSGNTGELFF.

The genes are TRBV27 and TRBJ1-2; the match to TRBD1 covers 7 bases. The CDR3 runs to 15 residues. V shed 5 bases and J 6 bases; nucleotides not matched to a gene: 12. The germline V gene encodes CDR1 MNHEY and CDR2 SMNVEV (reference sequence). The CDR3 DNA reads TGTGCCAGCAGTGCGGACAGGAGGCTTAGCAATGGCTACACCTTC. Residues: CASSADRRLSNGYTF.

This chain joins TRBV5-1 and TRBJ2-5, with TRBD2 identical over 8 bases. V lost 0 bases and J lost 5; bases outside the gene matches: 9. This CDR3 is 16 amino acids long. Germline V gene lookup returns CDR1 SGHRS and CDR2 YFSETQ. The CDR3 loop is CASSLGGGTTLETQYF. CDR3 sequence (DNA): TGCGCCAGCAGCTTGGGCGGGGGGACTACTCTGGAGACCCAGTACTTC.

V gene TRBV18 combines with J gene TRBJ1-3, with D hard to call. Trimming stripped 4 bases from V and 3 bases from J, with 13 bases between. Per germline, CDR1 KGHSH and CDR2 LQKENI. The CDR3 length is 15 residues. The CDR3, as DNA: TGTGCCAGCTCACGCATCCGAGGTGGTGGAAACACCATATATTTT. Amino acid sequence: CASSRIRGGGNTIYF.

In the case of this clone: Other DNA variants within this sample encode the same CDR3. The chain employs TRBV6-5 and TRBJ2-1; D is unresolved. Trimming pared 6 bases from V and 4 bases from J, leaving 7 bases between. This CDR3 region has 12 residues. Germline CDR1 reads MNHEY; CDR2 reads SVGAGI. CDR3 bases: TGTGCCAGCAGCCCGGGTTACAATGAGCAGTTCTTC. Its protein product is CASSPGYNEQFF.

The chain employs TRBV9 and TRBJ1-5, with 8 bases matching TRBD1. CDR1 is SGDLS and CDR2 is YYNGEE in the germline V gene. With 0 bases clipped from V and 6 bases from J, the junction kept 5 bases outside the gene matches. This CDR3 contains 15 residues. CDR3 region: CASSVGTGPSQPQHF. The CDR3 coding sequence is TGTGCCAGCAGCGTAGGGACAGGGCCTTCTCAGCCCCAGCATTTT.

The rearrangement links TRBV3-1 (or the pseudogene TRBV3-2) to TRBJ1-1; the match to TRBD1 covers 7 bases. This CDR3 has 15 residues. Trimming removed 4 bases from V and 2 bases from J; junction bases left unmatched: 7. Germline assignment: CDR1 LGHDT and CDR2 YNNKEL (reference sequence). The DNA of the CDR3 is TGTGCCAGCAGCCGAACAGGGGCGCTTAACACTGAAGCTTTCTTT. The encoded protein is CASSRTGALNTEAFF.

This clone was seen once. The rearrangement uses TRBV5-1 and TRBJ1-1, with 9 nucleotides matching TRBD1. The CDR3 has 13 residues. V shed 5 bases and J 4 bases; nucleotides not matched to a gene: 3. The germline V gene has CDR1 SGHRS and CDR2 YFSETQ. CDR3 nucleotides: TGCGCCAGCAGGGTGGACAGGGGCACTGAAGCTTTCTTT. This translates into CASRVDRGTEAFF.

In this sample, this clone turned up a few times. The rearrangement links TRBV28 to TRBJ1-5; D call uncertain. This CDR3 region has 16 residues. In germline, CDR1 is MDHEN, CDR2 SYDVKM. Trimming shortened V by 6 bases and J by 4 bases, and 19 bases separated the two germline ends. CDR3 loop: CASSPQIGSPNQPQHF. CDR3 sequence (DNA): TGTGCCAGCAGCCCCCAGATAGGGAGCCCGAATCAGCCCCAGCATTTT.

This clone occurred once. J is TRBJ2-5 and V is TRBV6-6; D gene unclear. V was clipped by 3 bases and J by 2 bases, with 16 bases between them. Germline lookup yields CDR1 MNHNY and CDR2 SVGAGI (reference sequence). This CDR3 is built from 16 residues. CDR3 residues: CASSYRVEAEQETQYF. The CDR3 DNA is TGTGCCAGCAGTTATCGGGTAGAGGCAGAACAAGAGACCCAGTACTTC.

The CDR3 DNA is TGTGCCAGCAGCTTGAGGTTACATGGCGGGGGCCCCGGCGTTGGTACGCAGTATTTT. This encodes CASSLRLHGGGPGVGTQYF. The chain uses TRBV5-4 and TRBJ2-3, with TRBD2 as a possible D gene (7 bases). The CDR3 extends over 19 amino acids. Per germline, CDR1 SGHNT and CDR2 YYREEE (reference sequence). V was cut by 1 base and J by 8 bases, with 29 bases left in between.

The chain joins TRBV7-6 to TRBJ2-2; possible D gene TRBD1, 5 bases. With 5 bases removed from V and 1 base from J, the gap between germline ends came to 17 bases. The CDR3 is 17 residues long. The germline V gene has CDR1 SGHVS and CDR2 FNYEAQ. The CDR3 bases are TGTGCCAGCAGCCCCGACCCGGGCAGGGTGAACACCGGGGAGCTGTTTTTT. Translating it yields CASSPDPGRVNTGELFF.

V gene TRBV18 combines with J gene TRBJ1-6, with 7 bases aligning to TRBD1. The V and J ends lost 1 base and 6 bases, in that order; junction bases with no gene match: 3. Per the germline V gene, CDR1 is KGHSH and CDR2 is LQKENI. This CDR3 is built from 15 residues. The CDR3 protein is CASSPLQGGNSPLHF. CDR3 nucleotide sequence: TGTGCCAGCTCACCACTCCAGGGGGGTAATTCACCCCTCCACTTT.

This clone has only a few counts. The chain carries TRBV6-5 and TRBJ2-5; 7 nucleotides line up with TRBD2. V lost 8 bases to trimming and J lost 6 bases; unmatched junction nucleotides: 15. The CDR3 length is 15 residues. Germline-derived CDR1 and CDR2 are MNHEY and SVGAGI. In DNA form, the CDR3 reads TGTGCCAGCTCTTGGGAGGGAGGTCTCAGACAGACCCAGTACTTC. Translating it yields CASSWEGGLRQTQYF.

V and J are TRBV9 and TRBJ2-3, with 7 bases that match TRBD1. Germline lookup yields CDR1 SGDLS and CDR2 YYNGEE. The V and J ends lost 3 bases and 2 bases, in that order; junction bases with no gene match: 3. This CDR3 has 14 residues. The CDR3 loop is CASSEDRFTDTQYF. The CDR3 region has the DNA TGTGCCAGCAGCGAGGACAGGTTCACAGATACGCAGTATTTT.